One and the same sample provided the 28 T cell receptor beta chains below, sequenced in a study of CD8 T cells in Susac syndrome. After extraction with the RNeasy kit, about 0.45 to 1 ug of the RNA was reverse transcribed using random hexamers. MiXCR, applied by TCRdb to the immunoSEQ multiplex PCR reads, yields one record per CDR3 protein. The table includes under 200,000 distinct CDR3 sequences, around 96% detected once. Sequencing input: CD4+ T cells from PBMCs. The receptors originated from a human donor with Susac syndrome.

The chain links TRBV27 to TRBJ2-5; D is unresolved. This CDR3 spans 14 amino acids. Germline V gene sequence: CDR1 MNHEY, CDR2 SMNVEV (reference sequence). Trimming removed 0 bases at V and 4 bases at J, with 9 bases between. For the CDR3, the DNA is TGTGCCAGCAGTTTATCGTACAGAGGAGAGACCCAGTACTTC. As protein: CASSLSYRGETQYF.

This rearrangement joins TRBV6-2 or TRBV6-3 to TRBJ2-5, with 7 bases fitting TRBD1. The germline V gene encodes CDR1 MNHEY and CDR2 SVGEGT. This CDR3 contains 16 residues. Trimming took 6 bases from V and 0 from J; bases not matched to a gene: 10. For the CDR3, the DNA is TGTGCCAGCAGGACCCGACAGGGATGGTACCAAGAGACCCAGTACTTC. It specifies CASRTRQGWYQETQYF.

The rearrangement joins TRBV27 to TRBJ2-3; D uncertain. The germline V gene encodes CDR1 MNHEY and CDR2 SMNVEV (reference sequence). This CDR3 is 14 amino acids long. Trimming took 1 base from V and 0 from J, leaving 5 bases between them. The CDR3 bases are TGTGCCAGCAGTTTATTCGTTAGCACAGATACGCAGTATTTT. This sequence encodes CASSLFVSTDTQYF.

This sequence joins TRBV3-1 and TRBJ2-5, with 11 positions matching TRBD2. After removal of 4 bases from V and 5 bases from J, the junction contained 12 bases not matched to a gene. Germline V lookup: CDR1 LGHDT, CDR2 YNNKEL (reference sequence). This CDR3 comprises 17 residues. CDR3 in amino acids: CASSPRRVLAGVETQYF. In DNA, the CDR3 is TGTGCCAGCAGCCCGAGGAGGGTACTAGCGGGGGTGGAGACCCAGTACTTC.

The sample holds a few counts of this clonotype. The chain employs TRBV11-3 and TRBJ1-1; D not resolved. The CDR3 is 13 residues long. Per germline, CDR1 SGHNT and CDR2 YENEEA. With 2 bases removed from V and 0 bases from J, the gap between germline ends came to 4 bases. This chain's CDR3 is CASSLSVNTEAFF. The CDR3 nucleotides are TGTGCCAGCAGCTTATCAGTGAACACTGAAGCTTTCTTT.

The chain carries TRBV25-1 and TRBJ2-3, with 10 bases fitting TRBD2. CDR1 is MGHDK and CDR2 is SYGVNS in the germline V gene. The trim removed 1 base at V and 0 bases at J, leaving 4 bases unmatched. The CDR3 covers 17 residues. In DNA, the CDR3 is TGTGCCAGCAGTGAATTCGGACTAGCGGCAAGCACAGATACGCAGTATTTT. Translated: CASSEFGLAASTDTQYF. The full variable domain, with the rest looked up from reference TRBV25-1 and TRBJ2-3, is EADIYQTPRYLVIGTGKKITLECSQTMGHDKMYWYQQDPGMELHLIHYSYGVNSTEKGDLSSESTVSRIRTEHFPLTLESARPSHTSQYLCASSEFGLAASTDTQYFGPGTRLTVL.

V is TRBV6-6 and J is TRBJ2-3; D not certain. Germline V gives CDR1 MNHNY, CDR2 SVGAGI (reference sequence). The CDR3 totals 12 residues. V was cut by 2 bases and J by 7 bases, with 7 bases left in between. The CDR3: CASSYRPYTQYF. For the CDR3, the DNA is TGTGCCAGCAGTTACAGACCATATACGCAGTATTTT.

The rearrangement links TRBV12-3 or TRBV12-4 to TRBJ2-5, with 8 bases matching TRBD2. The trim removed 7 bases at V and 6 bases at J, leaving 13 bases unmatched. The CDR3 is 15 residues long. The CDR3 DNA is TGTGCCAGCACCCGGGGGGGAAGCGGGAGACAGACCCAGTACTTC. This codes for CASTRGGSGRQTQYF.

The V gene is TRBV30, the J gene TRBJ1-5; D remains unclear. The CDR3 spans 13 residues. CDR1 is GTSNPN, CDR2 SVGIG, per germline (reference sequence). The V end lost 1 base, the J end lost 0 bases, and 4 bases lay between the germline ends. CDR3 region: CAWSDSSNQPQHF. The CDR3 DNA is TGTGCCTGGAGTGACAGTAGCAATCAGCCCCAGCATTTT.

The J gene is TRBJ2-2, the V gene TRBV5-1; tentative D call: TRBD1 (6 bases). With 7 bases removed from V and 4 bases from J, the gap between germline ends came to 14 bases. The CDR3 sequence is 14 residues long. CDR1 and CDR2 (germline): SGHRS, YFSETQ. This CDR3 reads CASGWQGSTGELFF. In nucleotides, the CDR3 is TGCGCCAGCGGGTGGCAGGGGAGCACCGGGGAGCTGTTTTTT.

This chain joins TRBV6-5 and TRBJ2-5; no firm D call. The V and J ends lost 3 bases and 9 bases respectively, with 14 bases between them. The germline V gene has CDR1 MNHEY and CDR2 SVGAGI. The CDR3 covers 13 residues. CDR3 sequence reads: CASSYDRRVAQYF. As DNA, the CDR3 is TGTGCCAGCAGTTATGACCGCCGAGTGGCCCAGTACTTC.

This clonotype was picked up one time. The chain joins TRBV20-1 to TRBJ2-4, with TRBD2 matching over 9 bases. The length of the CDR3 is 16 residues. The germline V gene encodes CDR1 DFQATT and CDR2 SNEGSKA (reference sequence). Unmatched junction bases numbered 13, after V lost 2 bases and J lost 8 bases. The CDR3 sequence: CSARPMSGERGDIQYF. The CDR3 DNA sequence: TGCAGTGCTAGACCTATGTCGGGAGAGCGGGGGGACATTCAGTACTTC.

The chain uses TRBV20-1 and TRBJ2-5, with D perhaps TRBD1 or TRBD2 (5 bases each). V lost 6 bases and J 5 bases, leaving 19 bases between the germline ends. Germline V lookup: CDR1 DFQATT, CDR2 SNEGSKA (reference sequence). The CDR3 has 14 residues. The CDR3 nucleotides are TGCAGTGCCCCGAGGGTCCTGGGGGACGAGACCCAGTACTTC. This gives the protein CSAPRVLGDETQYF.

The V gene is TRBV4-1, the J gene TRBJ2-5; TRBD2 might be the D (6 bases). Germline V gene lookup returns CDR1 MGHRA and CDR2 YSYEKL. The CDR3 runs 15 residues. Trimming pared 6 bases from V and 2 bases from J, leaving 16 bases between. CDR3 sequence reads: CASRLVGLPQETQYF. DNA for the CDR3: TGCGCCAGCAGATTAGTCGGACTACCTCAAGAGACCCAGTACTTC.

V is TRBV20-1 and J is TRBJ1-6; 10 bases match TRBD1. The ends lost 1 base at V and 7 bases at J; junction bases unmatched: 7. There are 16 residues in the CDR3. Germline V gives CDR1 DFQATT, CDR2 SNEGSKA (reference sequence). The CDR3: CSARVIGQGVNSPLHF. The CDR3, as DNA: TGCAGTGCTAGAGTCATCGGACAGGGGGTAAATTCACCCCTCCACTTT.

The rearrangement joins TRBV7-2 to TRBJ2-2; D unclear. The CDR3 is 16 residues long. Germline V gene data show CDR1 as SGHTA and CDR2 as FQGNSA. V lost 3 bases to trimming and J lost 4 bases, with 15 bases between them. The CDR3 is CASSFQPVDTTGELFF. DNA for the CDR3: TGTGCCAGCAGCTTCCAACCCGTAGATACCACCGGGGAGCTGTTTTTT.

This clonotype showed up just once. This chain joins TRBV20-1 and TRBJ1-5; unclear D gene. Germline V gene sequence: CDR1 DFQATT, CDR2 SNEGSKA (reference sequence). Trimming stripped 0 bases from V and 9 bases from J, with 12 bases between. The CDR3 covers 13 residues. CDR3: CSARDSVPRPQHF. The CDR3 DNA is TGCAGTGCTAGAGATTCGGTCCCACGGCCCCAGCATTTT.

CDR3 coding DNA: TGTGCCAGCACCACTCTACCTACCTACGAGCAGTACTTC. This translates into CASTTLPTYEQYF. This chain joins TRBV28 and TRBJ2-7; D is ambiguous. CDR1 is MDHEN, CDR2 SYDVKM, per germline. The CDR3 is made up of 13 amino acids. The V end lost 7 bases, the J end lost 2 bases, and 12 bases lay between the germline ends. The full variable domain, rest sourced from reference TRBV28 and TRBJ2-7, is DVKVTQSSRYLVKRTGEKVFLECVQDMDHENMFWYRQDPGLGLRLIYFSYDVKMKEKGDIPEGYSVSREKKERFSLILESASTNQTSMYLCASTTLPTYEQYFGPGTRLTVT.

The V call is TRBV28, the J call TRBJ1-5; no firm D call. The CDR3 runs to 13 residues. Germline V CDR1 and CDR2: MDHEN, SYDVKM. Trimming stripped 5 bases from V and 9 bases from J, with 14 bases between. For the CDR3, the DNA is TGTGCCAGCAGTGAGATATATCGGGGGCCCCAGCATTTT. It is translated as CASSEIYRGPQHF.

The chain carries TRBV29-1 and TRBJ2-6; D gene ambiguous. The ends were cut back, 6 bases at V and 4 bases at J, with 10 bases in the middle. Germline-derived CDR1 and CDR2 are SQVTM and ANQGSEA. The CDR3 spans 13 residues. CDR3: CSVHLSGANVLTF. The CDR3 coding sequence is TGCAGCGTCCACTTGTCGGGGGCCAACGTCCTGACTTTC.

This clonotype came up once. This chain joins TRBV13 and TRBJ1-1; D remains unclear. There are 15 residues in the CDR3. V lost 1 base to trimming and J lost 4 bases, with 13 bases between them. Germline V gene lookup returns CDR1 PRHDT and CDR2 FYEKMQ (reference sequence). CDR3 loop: CASSLASWLGTEAFF. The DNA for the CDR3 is TGTGCCAGCAGCTTAGCTTCTTGGCTTGGCACTGAAGCTTTCTTT.

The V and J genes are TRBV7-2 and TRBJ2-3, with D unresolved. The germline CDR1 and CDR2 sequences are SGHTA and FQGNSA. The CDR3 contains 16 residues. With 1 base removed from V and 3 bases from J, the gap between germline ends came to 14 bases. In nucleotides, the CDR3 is TGTGCCAGCAGCTTAGAGGCGAGCATAGGAACAGATACGCAGTATTTT. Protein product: CASSLEASIGTDTQYF.

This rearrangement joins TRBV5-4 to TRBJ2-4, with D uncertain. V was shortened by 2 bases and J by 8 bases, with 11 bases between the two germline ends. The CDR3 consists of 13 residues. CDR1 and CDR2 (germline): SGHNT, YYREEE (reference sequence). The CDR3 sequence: CASSFRPGYIQYF. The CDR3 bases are TGTGCCAGCAGCTTCCGACCTGGGTACATTCAGTACTTC.

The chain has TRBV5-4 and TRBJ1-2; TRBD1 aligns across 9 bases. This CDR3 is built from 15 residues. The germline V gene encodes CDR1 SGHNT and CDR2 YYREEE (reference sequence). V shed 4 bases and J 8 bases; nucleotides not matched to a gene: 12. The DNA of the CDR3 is TGTGCCAGCAGCCTTATGGGACAGGGATTGGGCGGCTACACCTTC. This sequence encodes CASSLMGQGLGGYTF.

The CDR3 nucleotides read TGTGCCAGCAGTGAAGAAGCCCGAGAGCAGTTCTTC. It codes for CASSEEAREQFF. The chain employs TRBV6-2 or TRBV6-3 and TRBJ2-1; D gene uncertain. The V gene's germline CDR1 is MNHEY and CDR2 SVGEGT. V lost 5 bases and J lost 10, with 12 bases in between. There are 12 residues in the CDR3.

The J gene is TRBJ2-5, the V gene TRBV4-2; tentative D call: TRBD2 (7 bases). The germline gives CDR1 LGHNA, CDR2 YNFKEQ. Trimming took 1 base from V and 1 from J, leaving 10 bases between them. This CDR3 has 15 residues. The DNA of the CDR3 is TGTGCCAGCAGCCAAGCGGGGGGCCTCCAAGAGACCCAGTACTTC. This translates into CASSQAGGLQETQYF.

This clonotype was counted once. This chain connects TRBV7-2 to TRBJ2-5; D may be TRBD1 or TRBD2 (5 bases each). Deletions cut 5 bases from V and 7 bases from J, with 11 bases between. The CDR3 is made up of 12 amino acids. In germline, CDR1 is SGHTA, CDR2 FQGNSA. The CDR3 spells CASSPGAGTQYF. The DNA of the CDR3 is TGTGCCAGCAGCCCCGGGGCAGGGACCCAGTACTTC.

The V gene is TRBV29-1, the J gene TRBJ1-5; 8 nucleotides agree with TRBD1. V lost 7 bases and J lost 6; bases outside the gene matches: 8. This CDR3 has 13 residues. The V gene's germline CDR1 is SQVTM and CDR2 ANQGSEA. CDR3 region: CSARTGGSQPQHF. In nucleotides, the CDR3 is TGCAGCGCTAGAACAGGGGGGAGTCAGCCCCAGCATTTT. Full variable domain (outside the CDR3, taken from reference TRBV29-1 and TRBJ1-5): SAVISQKPSRDICQRGTSLTIQCQVDSQVTMMFWYRQQPGQSLTLIATANQGSEATYESGFVIDKFPISRPNLTFSTLTVSNMSPEDSSIYLCSARTGGSQPQHFGDGTRLSIL.